Listed here are 5 T cell receptor beta chains from one sample, sequenced in a study of Graves' ophthalmopathy and Graves' hyperthyroidism. TCR beta CDR3 regions were amplified from RNA transcripts. HTBI-primed RT-PCR formed the first round, and a multiplex PCR formed the second. TCRdb recomputed calls from the multiplex PCR reads with MiXCR, one row per CDR3 protein. The data hold about 220,000 distinct CDR3 sequences, with 20% to 25% observed a single time. Sequenced sample: peripheral blood. These receptors were obtained from a woman aged 45-60 years with Graves' ophthalmopathy.

A remark on this clonotype: It may be a read error: a sequence one base away is much more abundant. Because it lacks the conserved phenylalanine or tryptophan at the end, this CDR3 is likely a read error. CDR3 sequence reads: CASSLERSYEQYL. CDR3 nucleotide sequence: TGTGCCAGCAGTTTAGAGCGCAGCTACGAGCAGTACCTC. V and J are TRBV12-3 or TRBV12-4 and TRBJ2-7; D not resolved. CDR3 size: 13 residues. Deletions cut 1 base from V and 3 bases from J, with 7 bases between.

This clonotype was seen at least ten times. The chain links TRBV19 to TRBJ2-2; D call uncertain. Germline V gene data show CDR1 as LNHDA and CDR2 as SQIVND (reference sequence). This CDR3 is 14 amino acids long. V lost 8 bases and J 0 bases, leaving 10 bases between the germline ends. CDR3 nucleotide sequence: TGTGCCAGTCAAGTTTCCGCGAACACCGGGGAGCTGTTTTTT. This codes for CASQVSANTGELFF.

This clonotype appeared many times. The gene calls are TRBV7-2 and TRBJ2-5; D may be TRBD2 (7 bases). V gave up 8 bases and J gave up 2 bases, with 18 bases separating them. The germline V gene has CDR1 SGHTA and CDR2 FQGNSA. This CDR3 is 15 amino acids long. The CDR3 DNA is TGTGCCAGCCTGTCGGGGGGCCTAGCGCAAGAGACCCAGTACTTC. Translating gives CASLSGGLAQETQYF.

The table lists this clonotype with many counts. The V and J genes are TRBV2 and TRBJ1-2; 7 positions match TRBD1. Per germline, CDR1 SNHLY and CDR2 FYNNEI. J lost 8 bases, V lost 6 bases, and 9 bases had no gene match. The CDR3 totals 13 residues. In DNA form, the CDR3 reads TGTGCCAGCAGAATCCCGAGACAGGGCGGCTACACCTTC. Encoded protein: CASRIPRQGGYTF.

The CDR3 DNA follows: TGTGCCAGCAGTAAATACGGGACAGAAATACGAGGGCAGTACTTC. This encodes CASSKYGTEIRGQYF. The rearrangement uses TRBV6-2 or TRBV6-3 and TRBJ2-7, with 7 bases aligning to TRBD1. The CDR3 contains 15 residues. Germline V gene sequence: CDR1 MNHEY, CDR2 SVGEGT. V dropped 5 bases and J dropped 9; count of bases not matched to a gene: 16.